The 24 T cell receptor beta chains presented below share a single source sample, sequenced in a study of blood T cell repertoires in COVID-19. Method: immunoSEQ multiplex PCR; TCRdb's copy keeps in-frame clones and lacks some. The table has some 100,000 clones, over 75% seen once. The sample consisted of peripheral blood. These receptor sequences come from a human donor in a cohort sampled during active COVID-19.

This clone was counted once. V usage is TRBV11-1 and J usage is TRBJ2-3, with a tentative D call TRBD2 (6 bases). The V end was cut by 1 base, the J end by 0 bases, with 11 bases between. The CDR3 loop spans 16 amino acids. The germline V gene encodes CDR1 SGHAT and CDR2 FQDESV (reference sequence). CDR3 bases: TGTGCCAGCAGCTTAGTCGGAGGGCCAAGCACAGATACGCAGTATTTT. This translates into CASSLVGGPSTDTQYF.

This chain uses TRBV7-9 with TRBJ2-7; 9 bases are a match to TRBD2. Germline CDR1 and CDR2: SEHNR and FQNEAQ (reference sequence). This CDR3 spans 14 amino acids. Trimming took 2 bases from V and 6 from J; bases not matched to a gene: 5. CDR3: CASSLNSGGGEQYF. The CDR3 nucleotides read TGTGCCAGCAGCTTAAATAGCGGGGGAGGCGAGCAGTACTTC.

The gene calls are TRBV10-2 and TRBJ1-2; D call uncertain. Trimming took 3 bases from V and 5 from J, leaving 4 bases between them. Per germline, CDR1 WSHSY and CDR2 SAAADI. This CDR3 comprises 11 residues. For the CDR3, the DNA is TGCGCCAGCAGTGATCAGTATGGCTACACCTTC. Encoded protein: CASSDQYGYTF.

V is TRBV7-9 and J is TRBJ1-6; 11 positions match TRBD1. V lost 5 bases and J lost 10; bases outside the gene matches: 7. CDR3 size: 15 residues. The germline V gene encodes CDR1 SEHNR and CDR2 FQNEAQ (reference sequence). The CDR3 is CASSLWTGGESPLHF. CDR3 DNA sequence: TGTGCCAGCAGCCTCTGGACAGGGGGCGAATCACCCCTCCACTTT.

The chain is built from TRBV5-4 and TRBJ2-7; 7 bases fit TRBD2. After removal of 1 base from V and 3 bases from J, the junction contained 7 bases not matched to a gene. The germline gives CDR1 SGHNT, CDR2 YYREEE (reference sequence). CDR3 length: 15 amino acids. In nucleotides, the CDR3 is TGTGCCAGCAGCTTGCATTCCGGGGGGTACTACGAGCAGTACTTC. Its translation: CASSLHSGGYYEQYF.

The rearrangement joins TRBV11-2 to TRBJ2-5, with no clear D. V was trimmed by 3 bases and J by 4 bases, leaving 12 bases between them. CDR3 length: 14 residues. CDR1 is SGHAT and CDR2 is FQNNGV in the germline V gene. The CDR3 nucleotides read TGTGCCAGCAGCTTCGAGCGAGTTGGAGAGACCCAGTACTTC. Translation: CASSFERVGETQYF.

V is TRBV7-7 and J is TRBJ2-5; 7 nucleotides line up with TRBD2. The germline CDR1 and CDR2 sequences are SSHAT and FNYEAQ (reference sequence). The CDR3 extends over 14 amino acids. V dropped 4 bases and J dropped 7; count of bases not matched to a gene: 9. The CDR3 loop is CASSSLAVKGTQYF. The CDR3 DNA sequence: TGTGCCAGCAGCTCCCTAGCGGTGAAAGGGACCCAGTACTTC.

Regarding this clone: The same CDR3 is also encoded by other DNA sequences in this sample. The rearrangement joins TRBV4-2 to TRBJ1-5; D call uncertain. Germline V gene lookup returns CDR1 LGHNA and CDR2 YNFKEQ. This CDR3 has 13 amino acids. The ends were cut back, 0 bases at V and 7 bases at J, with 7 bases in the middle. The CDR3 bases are TGTGCCAGCAGCCAAGATAGCGGACAGCCCCAGCATTTT. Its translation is CASSQDSGQPQHF.

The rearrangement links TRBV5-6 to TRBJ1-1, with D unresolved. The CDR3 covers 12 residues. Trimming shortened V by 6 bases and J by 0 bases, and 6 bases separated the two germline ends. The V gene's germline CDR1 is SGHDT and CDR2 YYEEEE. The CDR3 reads CASTSMNTEAFF. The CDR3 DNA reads TGTGCCAGCACCTCTATGAACACTGAAGCTTTCTTT.

CDR3 loop: CAWSTGRGRTDTQYF. Here the CDR3 DNA reads TGTGCCTGGAGCACGGGGCGGGGGCGCACAGATACGCAGTATTTT. The chain carries TRBV30 and TRBJ2-3; D is perhaps TRBD2 (7 bases). Germline V gene sequence: CDR1 GTSNPN, CDR2 SVGIG (reference sequence). The V end lost 3 bases, the J end lost 1 base, and 14 bases lay between the germline ends. CDR3 length equals 15 residues.

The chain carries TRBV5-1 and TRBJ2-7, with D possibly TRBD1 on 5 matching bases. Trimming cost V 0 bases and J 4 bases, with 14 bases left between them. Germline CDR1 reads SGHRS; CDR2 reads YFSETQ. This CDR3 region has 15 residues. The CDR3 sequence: CASSLASQPGYEQYF. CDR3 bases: TGCGCCAGCAGCTTGGCTTCCCAGCCAGGGTACGAGCAGTACTTC.

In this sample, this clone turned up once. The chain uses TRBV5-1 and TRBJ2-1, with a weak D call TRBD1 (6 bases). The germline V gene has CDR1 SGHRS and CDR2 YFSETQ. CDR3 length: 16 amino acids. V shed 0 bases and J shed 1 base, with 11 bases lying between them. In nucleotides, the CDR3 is TGCGCCAGCAGCTTGGCGGTCCAGGGGTCCTACAATGAGCAGTTCTTC. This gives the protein CASSLAVQGSYNEQFF.

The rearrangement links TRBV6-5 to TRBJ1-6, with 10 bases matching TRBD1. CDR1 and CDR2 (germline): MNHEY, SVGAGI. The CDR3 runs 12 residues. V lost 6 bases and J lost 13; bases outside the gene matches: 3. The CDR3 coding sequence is TGTGCCAGCAGCACGGACAGGGGGCCCCTCCACTTT. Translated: CASSTDRGPLHF.

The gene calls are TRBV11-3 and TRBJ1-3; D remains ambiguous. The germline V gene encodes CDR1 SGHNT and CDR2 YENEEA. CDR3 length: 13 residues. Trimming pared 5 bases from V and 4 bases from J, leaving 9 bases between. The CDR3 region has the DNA TGTGCCAGCAGCGCCTCCGGGGGAAACACCATATATTTT. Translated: CASSASGGNTIYF.

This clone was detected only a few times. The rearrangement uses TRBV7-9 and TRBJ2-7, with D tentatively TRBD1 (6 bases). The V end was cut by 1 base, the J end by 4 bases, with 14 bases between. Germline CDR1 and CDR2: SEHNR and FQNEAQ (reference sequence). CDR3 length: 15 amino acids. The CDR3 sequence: CASSLVGAGSYEQYF. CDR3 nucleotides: TGTGCCAGCAGCTTAGTGGGGGCAGGATCTTACGAGCAGTACTTC.

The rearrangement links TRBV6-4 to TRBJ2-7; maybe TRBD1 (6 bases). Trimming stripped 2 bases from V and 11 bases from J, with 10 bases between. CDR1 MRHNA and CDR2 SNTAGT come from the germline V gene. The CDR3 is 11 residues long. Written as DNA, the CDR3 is TGTGCCAGCAGTGACGTGGACAGAAAGTACTTC. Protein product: CASSDVDRKYF.

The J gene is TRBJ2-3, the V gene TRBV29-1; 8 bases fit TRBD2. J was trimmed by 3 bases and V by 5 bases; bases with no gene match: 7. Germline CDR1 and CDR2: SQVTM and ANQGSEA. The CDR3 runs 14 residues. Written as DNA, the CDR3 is TGCAGCGTTAACGAAGCGGGGGCTACAGATACGCAGTATTTT. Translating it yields CSVNEAGATDTQYF.

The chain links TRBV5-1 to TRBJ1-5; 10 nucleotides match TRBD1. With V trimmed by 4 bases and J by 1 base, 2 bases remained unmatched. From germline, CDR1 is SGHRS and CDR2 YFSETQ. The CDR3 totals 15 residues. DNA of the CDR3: TGCGCCAGCAGCCCGGGACAGGGGAGCAATCAGCCCCAGCATTTT. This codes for CASSPGQGSNQPQHF.

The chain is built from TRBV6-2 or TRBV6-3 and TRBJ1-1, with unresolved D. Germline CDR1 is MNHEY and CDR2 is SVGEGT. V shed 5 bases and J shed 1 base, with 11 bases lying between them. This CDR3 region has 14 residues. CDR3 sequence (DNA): TGTGCCAGCAGTCGGGCGGGCCGGAACACTGAAGCTTTCTTT. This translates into CASSRAGRNTEAFF.

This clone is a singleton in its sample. The CDR3 region has the DNA TGTGCCACCAGCAGAGGGGGCGGAAGGCCCCCGGCCCAGCATTTT. It is translated as CATSRGGGRPPAQHF. The chain recombines TRBV15 with TRBJ1-5; D is perhaps TRBD1 (5 bases). The V end was cut by 1 base, the J end by 11 bases, with 18 bases between. The CDR3 has 15 residues. The germline gives CDR1 LNHNV, CDR2 YYDKDF (reference sequence).

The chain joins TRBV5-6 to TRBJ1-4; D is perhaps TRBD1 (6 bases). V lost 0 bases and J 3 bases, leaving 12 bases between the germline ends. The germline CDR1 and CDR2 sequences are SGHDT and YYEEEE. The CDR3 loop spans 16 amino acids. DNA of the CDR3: TGTGCCAGCAGCTTGGCGGGGGGCGCGGCTAATGAAAAACTGTTTTTT. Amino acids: CASSLAGGAANEKLFF. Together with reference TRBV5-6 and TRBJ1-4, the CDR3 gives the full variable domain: DAGVTQSPTHLIKTRGQQVTLRCSPKSGHDTVSWYQQALGQGPQFIFQYYEEEERQRGNFPDRFSGHQFPNYSSELNVNALLLGDSALYLCASSLAGGAANEKLFFGSGTQLSVL.

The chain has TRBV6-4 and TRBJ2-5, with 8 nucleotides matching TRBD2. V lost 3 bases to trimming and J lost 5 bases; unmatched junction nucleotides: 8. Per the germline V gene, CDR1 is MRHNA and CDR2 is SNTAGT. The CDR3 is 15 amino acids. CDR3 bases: TGTGCCAGCAGTGAGAACGGGGGGGCCAGTGAGACCCAGTACTTC. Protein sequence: CASSENGGASETQYF.

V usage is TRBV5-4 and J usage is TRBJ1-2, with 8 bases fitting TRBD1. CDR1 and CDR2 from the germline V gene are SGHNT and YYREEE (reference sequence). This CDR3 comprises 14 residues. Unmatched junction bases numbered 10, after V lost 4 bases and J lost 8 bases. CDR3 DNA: TGTGCCAGCAGCCGGGGATCAGGGGGCGACGGCTACACCTTC. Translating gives CASSRGSGGDGYTF.

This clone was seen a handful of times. The CDR3 bases are TGCGCCAGCAGCGTAAAAAAGAACACTGAAGCTTTCTTT. Residues: CASSVKKNTEAFF. This chain uses TRBV5-1 with TRBJ1-1; no firm D call. The V gene's germline CDR1 is SGHRS and CDR2 YFSETQ. The CDR3 sequence is 13 residues long. Trimming stripped 4 bases from V and 1 base from J, with 8 bases between.